Each of the 17 T cell receptor beta chains below was sequenced from the same sample in a study of shared clonotypes between healthy human individuals. Assay used: immunoSEQ multiplex PCR; TCRdb lists only in-frame clones, some missing. The sample has 2 million or so clones, roughly 95% seen once. The source material was naive CD4+ T cells sorted from blood. Subset noted: CD45RA+ positively selected. The source of these receptors is a man between 18 and 35 years old in good health.

The chain employs TRBV10-3 and TRBJ2-2; D is possibly TRBD1 (5 bases). V shed 10 bases and J shed 5 bases, with 14 bases lying between them. CDR1 is ENHRY, CDR2 SYGVKD, per germline. The CDR3 spans 13 residues. The CDR3 nucleotides read TGTGCCACTAGGGGTGGTTGGACCGGGGAGCTGTTTTTT. Protein sequence: CATRGGWTGELFF.

The V call is TRBV18, the J call TRBJ1-2, with 8 bases fitting TRBD1. V lost 4 bases to trimming and J lost 7 bases; unmatched junction nucleotides: 8. Germline values: CDR1 KGHSH, CDR2 LQKENI. There are 14 residues in the CDR3. The CDR3 DNA reads TGTGCCAGCTCACTCGGACAGGGAGAAGCTGGCTACACCTTC. This gives the protein CASSLGQGEAGYTF.

This clone came up once. The DNA of the CDR3 is TGTGCCAGCAGCTTTGGGGGAGTGGAGACCCAGTACTTC. It encodes CASSFGGVETQYF. The chain combines TRBV7-9 with TRBJ2-5; D possibly uses TRBD1 or TRBD2 (5 bases each). The germline CDR1 and CDR2 sequences are SEHNR and FQNEAQ (reference sequence). V lost 3 bases and J lost 5, with 10 bases in between. The length of the CDR3 is 13 residues.

The chain is built from TRBV9 and TRBJ1-6; no clear D gene. The CDR3 runs to 14 residues. Germline CDR1 SGDLS, CDR2 YYNGEE. Trimming took off 4 bases at V and 6 bases at J, with 11 bases between the two ends. The CDR3 DNA is TGTGCCAGCAGCCCAGCAGGCGGTAATTCACCCCTCCACTTT. Translating it yields CASSPAGGNSPLHF. The whole variable domain, filled in from reference TRBV9 and TRBJ1-6, reads DSGVTQTPKHLITATGQRVTLRCSPRSGDLSVYWYQQSLDQGLQFLIQYYNGEERAKGNILERFSAQQFPDLHSELNLSSLELGDSALYFCASSPAGGNSPLHFGNGTRLTVT.

The chain combines TRBV5-1 with TRBJ1-1; perhaps TRBD1 as D (5 bases). The CDR3 loop spans 15 amino acids. Trimming shortened V by 4 bases and J by 0 bases, and 13 bases separated the two germline ends. The germline V gene encodes CDR1 SGHRS and CDR2 YFSETQ. The CDR3 here is CASSPGEGLNTEAFF. The DNA for the CDR3 is TGCGCCAGCAGCCCCGGAGAGGGGCTGAACACTGAAGCTTTCTTT.

This clone was counted once. The CDR3 region has the DNA TGTGCCAGCAGGGAGGGACTAGCGGGGAACACAGATACGCAGTATTTT. This codes for CASREGLAGNTDTQYF. V and J are TRBV2 and TRBJ2-3, with TRBD2 identical over 13 bases. Trimming removed 6 bases from V and 2 bases from J; junction bases left unmatched: 5. Germline values: CDR1 SNHLY, CDR2 FYNNEI. The CDR3 loop spans 16 amino acids.

The rearrangement joins TRBV13 to TRBJ2-7; 14 bases map to TRBD2. V was clipped by 5 bases and J by 1 base; unmatched bases: 7. Germline assignment: CDR1 PRHDT and CDR2 FYEKMQ (reference sequence). The CDR3 covers 17 residues. The CDR3 sequence: CASSLQGLAGVSYEQYF. The CDR3 coding sequence is TGTGCCAGCAGCCTACAGGGACTAGCGGGGGTTTCCTACGAGCAGTACTTC.

Regarding this clone: The identical CDR3 is also encoded by other nucleotide sequences in the sample. This chain links TRBV30 with TRBJ2-5; D gene uncertain. This CDR3 is 13 amino acids long. Germline CDR1 reads GTSNPN; CDR2 reads SVGIG (reference sequence). Trimming pared 1 base from V and 1 base from J, leaving 7 bases between. The CDR3 reads CAWSGGLQETQYF. Written as DNA, the CDR3 is TGTGCCTGGAGTGGTGGTCTCCAAGAGACCCAGTACTTC.

V is TRBV6-6 and J is TRBJ2-7; TRBD1 aligns across 11 bases. With 1 base clipped from V and 0 bases from J, the junction kept 2 bases outside the gene matches. Germline CDR1 MNHNY, CDR2 SVGAGI (reference sequence). The CDR3 loop spans 16 amino acids. This chain's CDR3 is CASSYLGQGASYEQYF. The CDR3 DNA is TGTGCCAGCAGTTACTTAGGACAGGGGGCCTCCTACGAGCAGTACTTC.

This chain joins TRBV5-6 and TRBJ1-1, with TRBD1 matching 9 bases. The trim removed 3 bases at V and 3 bases at J, leaving 6 bases unmatched. This CDR3 has 15 amino acids. The germline V gene has CDR1 SGHDT and CDR2 YYEEEE. The CDR3 region has the DNA TGTGCCAGCAGCTCGGGGACAGGGTTGGACACTGAAGCTTTCTTT. It specifies CASSSGTGLDTEAFF.

The chain carries TRBV7-3 and TRBJ2-7; 8 bases are shared with TRBD2. CDR1 is SGHTA and CDR2 is FQGTGA in the germline V gene. V dropped 2 bases and J dropped 2; count of bases not matched to a gene: 8. The CDR3 contains 16 residues. CDR3 nucleotides: TGTGCCAGCAGCTTATCCCCACTCGGGGGGGCCTACGAGCAGTACTTC. Amino acid sequence: CASSLSPLGGAYEQYF.

V gene TRBV7-2 combines with J gene TRBJ2-1; the D gene is possibly TRBD1 (5 bases). The V and J ends lost 1 base and 2 bases respectively, with 9 bases between them. The CDR3 totals 15 residues. The germline gives CDR1 SGHTA, CDR2 FQGNSA. CDR3 in DNA: TGTGCCAGCAGCTTAGAAGGACAAACCTACAATGAGCAGTTCTTC. Protein sequence: CASSLEGQTYNEQFF.

V and J are TRBV28 and TRBJ1-1, with D hard to call. The CDR3 is 14 residues long. Germline CDR1 is MDHEN and CDR2 is SYDVKM. V gave up 7 bases and J gave up 1 base, with 13 bases separating them. The CDR3 coding sequence is TGTGCCAGCACTCTGGGTTGGCGGAACACTGAAGCTTTCTTT. Residues: CASTLGWRNTEAFF.

The chain has TRBV2 and TRBJ2-7; either TRBD1 or TRBD2 may fit D (5 bases each). V was clipped by 10 bases and J by 1 base, with 11 bases between them. CDR3 length: 12 residues. Per the germline V gene, CDR1 is SNHLY and CDR2 is FYNNEI. The chain's CDR3 is CATQGESYEQYF. As DNA, the CDR3 is TGTGCCACCCAGGGAGAGTCCTACGAGCAGTACTTC.

The chain carries TRBV11-2 and TRBJ2-3, with 14 positions matching TRBD2. This CDR3 comprises 15 residues. CDR1 is SGHAT and CDR2 is FQNNGV in the germline V gene. V shed 5 bases and J 8 bases; nucleotides not matched to a gene: 6. CDR3 loop: CASSPTSGGGSTQYF. CDR3 nucleotides: TGTGCCAGCAGCCCGACTAGCGGGGGGGGAAGTACGCAGTATTTT. Based on the CDR3 plus reference TRBV11-2 and TRBJ2-3, the full variable domain is EAGVAQSPRYKIIEKRQSVAFWCNPISGHATLYWYQQILGQGPKLLIQFQNNGVVDDSQLPKDRFSAERLKGVDSTLKIQPAKLEDSAVYLCASSPTSGGGSTQYFGPGTRLTVL.

This clone was recorded only once. The gene calls are TRBV7-2 and TRBJ1-1, with a tentative D call TRBD1 (5 bases). The CDR3 length is 15 residues. V lost 1 base and J lost 4, with 13 bases in between. CDR1 is SGHTA, CDR2 FQGNSA, per germline. The CDR3, as DNA: TGTGCCAGCAGCTTAGGGGGCCCCATGGGCACTGAAGCTTTCTTT. Its translation is CASSLGGPMGTEAFF.

The rearrangement links TRBV29-1 to TRBJ2-5; possibly TRBD1 or TRBD2 for D (6 bases each). The length of the CDR3 is 14 residues. Germline lookup yields CDR1 SQVTM and CDR2 ANQGSEA. The germline V and J ends were trimmed by 6 bases and 1 base, with 15 bases remaining between them. DNA for the CDR3: TGCAGCGTAGGGGGGCAGTGGGGCCAAGAGACCCAGTACTTC. Encoded protein: CSVGGQWGQETQYF. The variable domain in full, completed from reference TRBV29-1 and TRBJ2-5, reads SAVISQKPSRDICQRGTSLTIQCQVDSQVTMMFWYRQQPGQSLTLIATANQGSEATYESGFVIDKFPISRPNLTFSTLTVSNMSPEDSSIYLCSVGGQWGQETQYFGPGTRLLVL.